One sample yielded the 2 T cell receptor beta chains listed below, sequenced in a study of T cell repertoires in cytomegalovirus infection. TCRdb processed the reads anew with MiXCR; each CDR3 protein has one entry. Found here are hundreds of thousands of distinct CDR3 sequences, roughly a quarter of them singletons; the top ten hold roughly 8%. The sample comprised CD8+ T cells from PBMCs. These receptors came from a human donor in good health (CMV status not recorded). Some clones in this sample may be carry-over from other donors' samples.

This clonotype occurred many times. One junction end does not reproduce the germline sequence, and a read error may be involved. This rearrangement joins TRBV5-1 to TRBJ2-7, with 8 bases fitting TRBD2. CDR1 and CDR2 (germline): SGHRS, YFSETQ. The CDR3 loop spans 14 amino acids. CDR3 amino acids: CASSLGGGSYEQYF. CDR3 coding DNA: TGTGCCAGCAGCTTAGGCGGGGGGAGCTACGAGCAGTACTTC.

V usage is TRBV27 and J usage is TRBJ2-7; 10 bases fit TRBD1. This CDR3 spans 17 amino acids. J gave up 1 base and V 6 bases, and 12 bases lay outside the gene matches. Per the germline V gene, CDR1 is MNHEY and CDR2 is SMNVEV (reference sequence). The DNA of the CDR3 is TGTGCCAGCAGCTCGAACGATGACAGGGGGCTTTCCTACGAGCAGTACTTC. This codes for CASSSNDDRGLSYEQYF.